These 16 T cell receptor beta chains were sequenced from one sample in a study of graft-versus-host responses after intestinal transplantation. Their target antigens are unknown. Sequencing used immunoSEQ multiplex PCR; TCRdb keeps in-frame clones, though not all of them. The table shows roughly 99,000 clones, with approximately 88% occurring only once. The sequencing used unstimulated CD4+ T cells sorted from spleen or lymph node cells, collected before transplant. The receptors shown here come from a human donor who was the organ donor for an intestinal transplant.

The rearrangement uses TRBV10-1 and TRBJ1-5; D is unresolved. The CDR3 loop spans 12 amino acids. The V end lost 3 bases, the J end lost 7 bases, and 7 bases lay between the germline ends. Germline V CDR1 and CDR2: WNHNN, SYGVQD (reference sequence). This CDR3 is CASSETEQPQHF. CDR3 DNA: TGCGCCAGCAGTGAAACCGAACAGCCCCAGCATTTT.

The chain has TRBV4-3 and TRBJ1-2; possible D gene TRBD1, 6 bases. This CDR3 comprises 16 residues. Germline-derived CDR1 and CDR2 are LGHNA and YSLEER. V was shortened by 4 bases and J by 7 bases, with 22 bases between the two germline ends. CDR3 sequence reads: CASSLELFYRDGGYTF. The CDR3 DNA reads TGCGCCAGCAGCCTCGAACTGTTTTACAGGGACGGTGGCTACACCTTC.

The chain carries TRBV6-5 and TRBJ2-7, with D maybe TRBD1 (5 bases). V was cut by 4 bases and J by 6 bases, with 10 bases left in between. The CDR3 runs 12 residues. Germline loops: CDR1 MNHEY, CDR2 SVGAGI. CDR3 nucleotide sequence: TGTGCCAGCAGTTTATCCAGGGCCGAGCAGTACTTC. It translates to CASSLSRAEQYF.

This chain joins TRBV7-2 and TRBJ2-5, with D possibly being TRBD1 or TRBD2 (6 bases each). Trimming left V 2 bases short and J 7 bases short, with 17 bases between. The CDR3 totals 15 residues. Germline V lookup: CDR1 SGHTA, CDR2 FQGNSA. As DNA, the CDR3 is TGTGCCAGCAGCTTATCTGGGGGGCTGGGCGTGACCCAGTACTTC. This sequence encodes CASSLSGGLGVTQYF. The full variable domain, in which reference TRBV7-2 and TRBJ2-5 provide the parts outside the CDR3, is GAGVSQSPSNKVTEKGKDVELRCDPISGHTALYWYRQSLGQGLEFLIYFQGNSAPDKSGLPSDRFSAERTGGSVSTLTIQRTQQEDSAVYLCASSLSGGLGVTQYFGPGTRLLVL.

The V and J genes are TRBV19 and TRBJ1-5, with TRBD1 identical over 8 bases. V lost 3 bases to trimming and J lost 3 bases; unmatched junction nucleotides: 7. Germline V CDR1 and CDR2: LNHDA, SQIVND (reference sequence). This CDR3 region has 16 residues. As DNA, the CDR3 is TGTGCCAGTAGTATTTTTGGACAGGGAAACAATCAGCCCCAGCATTTT. This codes for CASSIFGQGNNQPQHF. The variable domain in full, completed from reference TRBV19 and TRBJ1-5, reads DGGITQSPKYLFRKEGQNVTLSCEQNLNHDAMYWYRQDPGQGLRLIYYSQIVNDFQKGDIAEGYSVSREKKESFPLTVTSAQKNPTAFYLCASSIFGQGNNQPQHFGDGTRLSIL.

This chain connects TRBV27 to TRBJ1-1; no clear D gene. Germline V CDR1 and CDR2: MNHEY, SMNVEV (reference sequence). Trimming stripped 3 bases from V and 0 bases from J, with 8 bases between. There are 14 residues in the CDR3. CDR3 protein: CASSFSTVNTEAFF. In DNA, the CDR3 is TGTGCCAGCAGTTTTTCGACGGTGAACACTGAAGCTTTCTTT.

The rearrangement joins TRBV30 to TRBJ2-3; D is possibly TRBD2 (6 bases). V was clipped by 3 bases and J by 8 bases, with 12 bases between them. CDR3 length: 12 amino acids. Germline-derived CDR1 and CDR2 are GTSNPN and SVGIG (reference sequence). CDR3 protein: CAWRGGPRTQYF. The DNA for the CDR3 is TGTGCCTGGAGGGGGGGACCCCGTACGCAGTATTTT.

V usage is TRBV2 and J usage is TRBJ1-2, with D unclear. Germline V gene lookup returns CDR1 SNHLY and CDR2 FYNNEI. CDR3 length equals 12 residues. V was pared by 7 bases and J by 3 bases, with 9 bases between. This CDR3 is CASMGDDYGYTF. CDR3 sequence (DNA): TGTGCCAGCATGGGTGACGACTATGGCTACACCTTC.

The chain has TRBV7-6 and TRBJ1-1; weak D call: TRBD1 (5 bases). Germline CDR1 SGHVS, CDR2 FNYEAQ. CDR3 length equals 14 residues. Trimming removed 3 bases at V and 1 base at J, with 9 bases between. The CDR3 region has the DNA TGTGCCAGCAGCTTGGTGCAGGGGAACACTGAAGCTTTCTTT. Protein sequence: CASSLVQGNTEAFF. The variable domain in full, completed from reference TRBV7-6 and TRBJ1-1, reads GAGVSQSPRYKVTKRGQDVALRCDPISGHVSLYWYRQALGQGPEFLTYFNYEAQQDKSGLPNDRFSAERPEGSISTLTIQRTEQRDSAMYRCASSLVQGNTEAFFGQGTRLTVV.

The V and J genes are TRBV6-5 and TRBJ1-5, with D tentatively TRBD1 (6 bases). The V and J ends lost 5 bases and 2 bases respectively, with 10 bases between them. The CDR3 is 14 residues long. Germline CDR1 and CDR2: MNHEY and SVGAGI. The CDR3 sequence: CASSRSGGNQPQHF. The CDR3 bases are TGTGCCAGCAGTAGATCAGGGGGCAATCAGCCCCAGCATTTT.

This chain links TRBV2 with TRBJ1-4; D not certain. Trimming stripped 6 bases from V and 2 bases from J, with 10 bases between. The germline CDR1 and CDR2 sequences are SNHLY and FYNNEI. The CDR3 spans 14 residues. CDR3 residues: CASSPMGTNEKLFF. In nucleotides, the CDR3 is TGTGCCAGCAGCCCAATGGGGACTAATGAAAAACTGTTTTTT.

The chain combines TRBV5-6 with TRBJ1-4; maybe TRBD1 (6 bases). Looked up from germline, CDR1 is SGHDT and CDR2 is YYEEEE. V lost 4 bases and J 5 bases, leaving 12 bases between the germline ends. The CDR3 consists of 14 residues. CDR3 in amino acids: CASSPDRNNEKLFF. Written as DNA, the CDR3 is TGTGCCAGCAGCCCGGACAGAAACAATGAAAAACTGTTTTTT.

The rearrangement joins TRBV12-5 to TRBJ2-3; D is undetermined. There are 12 residues in the CDR3. The V end was cut by 1 base, the J end by 6 bases, with 5 bases between. CDR1 and CDR2 (germline): LGHNT, FRNRAP. CDR3 in DNA: TGTGCTAGTGGTTTGGAGTGGGATACGCAGTATTTT. Amino acid sequence: CASGLEWDTQYF. The whole variable domain, remainder taken from reference TRBV12-5 and TRBJ2-3, is DARVTQTPRHKVTEMGQEVTMRCQPILGHNTVFWYRQTMMQGLELLAYFRNRAPLDDSGMPKDRFSAEMPDATLATLKIQPSEPRDSAVYFCASGLEWDTQYFGPGTRLTVL.

The V gene is TRBV6-1, the J gene TRBJ1-2, with a weak D call TRBD1 (5 bases). CDR1 is MNHNS and CDR2 is SASEGT in the germline V gene. Trimming pared 4 bases from V and 8 bases from J, leaving 11 bases between. This CDR3 is 12 amino acids long. The CDR3 loop is CASSVQGGGYTF. CDR3 nucleotides: TGTGCCAGCAGTGTTCAGGGAGGGGGCTACACCTTC.

The chain links TRBV5-6 to TRBJ2-5; weak D call: TRBD2 (5 bases). Trimming left V 0 bases short and J 5 bases short, with 14 bases between. The CDR3 is 15 amino acids. CDR1 and CDR2 (germline): SGHDT, YYEEEE. The CDR3 nucleotides read TGTGCCAGCAGCTTGGGGGCCAGGAGGACGGAGACCCAGTACTTC. Its protein product is CASSLGARRTETQYF.

V and J are TRBV11-2 and TRBJ2-7; no clear D gene. The CDR3 covers 13 residues. Trimming cost V 0 bases and J 5 bases, with 8 bases left between them. Germline V CDR1 and CDR2: SGHAT, FQNNGV. The CDR3 here is CASSLDRLNEQYF. In nucleotides, the CDR3 is TGTGCCAGCAGCTTAGACAGGCTCAACGAGCAGTACTTC.